The count of the clone carrying this TCR beta chain is one. The antigen remains unidentified. The data originate from a study of cytomegalovirus exposure and HLA in healthy donors. General observations from the study: The authors enumerated around 150 TCR beta chains as linked to cytomegalovirus. Later analysis placed DRB1 highest and HLA-C lowest in TCR association rates, which differed by HLA locus. A prior analysis recorded that most TCR beta V segments were productive about 90% or about 30% of the time.

The PCR made use of 60 Vbeta and 13 Jbeta primers. Under the authors' procedure: Around 10 million of the 60 million to 80 million unique TCR beta chains counted in a later analysis were shared. The data were produced by immunoSEQ multiplex PCR, yet TCRdb's version contains in-frame clones alone and is incomplete. The DNA gave D and trimming, while V, J and clone size come from that table. The sample includes roughly 180,000 clones, approximately 84% seen only once; the top ten take 0.25% to 0.3%. This clonotype was obtained from a boy younger than 18 in good health and CMV-seronegative. Source material: PBMCs.

The CDR3 is CASRAGANTEAFF. DNA of the CDR3: TGTGCCAGCAGAGCAGGGGCGAACACTGAAGCTTTCTTT. J is TRBJ1-1 and V is TRBV6-1, with a weak D call TRBD1 (6 bases). In germline, CDR1 is MNHNS, CDR2 SASEGT. CDR3 size: 13 residues. With 6 bases removed from V and 1 base from J, the gap between germline ends came to 9 bases.